This T cell receptor beta chain was captured by sequencing in a study of neurological immune-mediated disorders. Study as a whole: Multiple sclerosis patients numbering approximately 35 comprised about 30 relapsing-remitting and 3 secondary progressive patients.

CDR3 size: 12 residues. Germline V gives CDR1 ENHRY, CDR2 SYGVKD. V gave up 4 bases and J gave up 4 bases, with 7 bases separating them. Ten or more counts support this clonotype. MiXCR, run by TCRdb on the 5' RACE reads, gives a single entry per CDR3 protein. The data show under 70,000 distinct CDR3 sequences, approximately 3.3% seen once. The clonotype comes from a woman aged 45-59 years with multiple sclerosis. Specimen: PBMCs. This chain links TRBV10-3 with TRBJ2-5; D is uncertain. The CDR3 spells CAISVSGETQYF. The CDR3 coding sequence is TGTGCCATCAGTGTAAGTGGAGAGACCCAGTACTTC.